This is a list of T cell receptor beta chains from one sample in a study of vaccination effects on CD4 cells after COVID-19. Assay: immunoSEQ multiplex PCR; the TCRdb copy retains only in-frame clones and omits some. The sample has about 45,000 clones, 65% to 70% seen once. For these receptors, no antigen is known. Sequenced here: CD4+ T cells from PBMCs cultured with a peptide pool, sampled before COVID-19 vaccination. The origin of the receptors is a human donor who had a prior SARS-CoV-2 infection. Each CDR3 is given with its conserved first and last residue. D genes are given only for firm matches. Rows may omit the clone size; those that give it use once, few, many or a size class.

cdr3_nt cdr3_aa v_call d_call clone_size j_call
TGCGCCAGCAGCCCCAAAGAGGCAGGGTTTACCTACGAGCAGTACTTC CASSPKEAGFTYEQYF TRBV5-1 . few TRBJ2-7
TGTGCCTGGAGTGTATACCGAAACACTGAAGCTTTCTTT CAWSVYRNTEAFF TRBV30 . . TRBJ1-1
TGTGCCAGCAGCCAGGCTAGCGGGGGTGAGACCCAGTACTTC CASSQASGGETQYF TRBV3-1/TRBV3-2 TRBD2 . TRBJ2-5
TGTGCCAGCAGTGACCACGGAAATCGGGACATCGACAATGAGCAGTTCTTC CASSDHGNRDIDNEQFF TRBV2 . . TRBJ2-1
TGTGCCAGTAGTATTCGGCAGGGTTCTTCACCCCTCCACTTT CASSIRQGSSPLHF TRBV19 . . TRBJ1-6
TGTGCCAGCAGCTTGGAGACAGCCACCGGGGAGCTGTTTTTT CASSLETATGELFF TRBV5-6 . . TRBJ2-2
TGCGCCAGCAGTCGAATCGTTGACAGGCTGGACTACGAGCAGTACTTC CASSRIVDRLDYEQYF TRBV23-1 . . TRBJ2-7
TGTGCCTGGAGTCACCCGGTCTATGGCTACACCTTC CAWSHPVYGYTF TRBV30 . . TRBJ1-2
TGTGCCAGTAGTATGAGGTACGTCGGGACTGAAGCTTTCTTT CASSMRYVGTEAFF TRBV19 . . TRBJ1-1
TGTGCCAGCAGCTTAAAGGGACTAGCGGACGCCAAAAACATTCAGTACTTC CASSLKGLADAKNIQYF TRBV5-4 TRBD2 . TRBJ2-4
TGTGCCAGCAGCTCTGGGGCCAACGTCCTGACTTTC CASSSGANVLTF TRBV7-9 . . TRBJ2-6
TGTGCCAGCAGCTCCTCGGGACAGGGCACTGAAGCTTTCTTT CASSSSGQGTEAFF TRBV11-3 TRBD1 . TRBJ1-1
TGTGCCAGCAGCCCTGCTGCGGGAGGGAACACCGGGGAGCTGTTTTTT CASSPAAGGNTGELFF TRBV11-3 TRBD2 . TRBJ2-2
TGTGCCAGCAGTGGCGGAAAGAGCTATAATTCACCCCTCCACTTT CASSGGKSYNSPLHF TRBV21-1 . few TRBJ1-6
TGTGCCAGCAGCTTGATTGTAGCGGGAGAGGGTGAGACCCAGTACTTC CASSLIVAGEGETQYF TRBV5-4 TRBD2 few TRBJ2-5
TGTGCCAGCAGCTTGGTAGGGGTAGACACTGAAGCTTTCTTT CASSLVGVDTEAFF TRBV5-4 . . TRBJ1-1
TGTGCCAGCAGCCCCCCGTTGAGGGGGGGCATCACCGGGGAGCTGTTTTTT CASSPPLRGGITGELFF TRBV9 . . TRBJ2-2
TGTGCTAGTGCCAAGGACAGCCATAATTCACCCCTCCACTTT CASAKDSHNSPLHF TRBV12-5 . . TRBJ1-6
TGCGCCAGCAGCTTAAACCGAAAGGGGGCGCTTTTAGACACCGGGGAGCTGTTTTTT CASSLNRKGALLDTGELFF TRBV5-1 TRBD1 . TRBJ2-2
TGTGCCAGCAGTGAAGACAGCTGGTATACCTCGGGGGACTATGGCTACACCTTC CASSEDSWYTSGDYGYTF TRBV2 . once TRBJ1-2
TGTGCCATCAGGCCCCTTGAAACCGGGGAGCTGTTTTTT CAIRPLETGELFF TRBV10-3 . . TRBJ2-2
TGTGCCAGCAGCGCCCGTTACAATGAGCAGTTCTTC CASSARYNEQFF TRBV7-2 . . TRBJ2-1
TGTGCCAGCAGCGTAGTCCTGGACAGGGGAAGGGAAAAACTGTTTTTT CASSVVLDRGREKLFF TRBV9 TRBD1 . TRBJ1-4